This passage covers 24 T cell receptor beta chains from one sample sequenced in a study of blood T cells in healthy people across ages. PCR was performed a second time for about 7 to 11 cycles using a sample-barcoded 5' primer and a J-beta primer mix. TCRdb analysed the 5' RACE reads with MiXCR anew, one entry per CDR3 protein. Of hundreds of thousands of distinct CDR3 sequences listed, around 49% are singletons. Sequenced input: blood. The receptors derive from a man aged 25 to 45 in good health.

This clonotype was observed a few times. The gene calls are TRBV6-5 and TRBJ2-5, with a weak D call TRBD2 (6 bases). The V and J ends lost 6 bases and 5 bases respectively, with 16 bases between them. The CDR3 has 14 residues. Per the germline V gene, CDR1 is MNHEY and CDR2 is SVGAGI. CDR3 in DNA: TGTGCCAGCAGGGTGGAGGGCGCAGGGGAGACCCAGTACTTC. Its protein product is CASRVEGAGETQYF.

With respect to this clonotype: The junction does not match germline at one end; this may be a read error. This chain connects TRBV3-1 to TRBJ2-2; 12 nucleotides agree with TRBD2. This CDR3 spans 16 amino acids. CDR1 and CDR2 from the germline V gene are LGHDT and YNNKEL (reference sequence). The CDR3 nucleotides read TGTGCCAGTAGCCACAGAGGACTAGCGGGGTCCGGGGAGCTGTTTTTT. Protein: CASSHRGLAGSGELFF.

The chain recombines TRBV12-3 or TRBV12-4 with TRBJ1-6; D is undetermined. The V end lost 2 bases, the J end lost 10 bases, and 6 bases lay between the germline ends. CDR3 length equals 12 residues. As DNA, the CDR3 is TGTGCCAGCAGTTTATCCAAATCACCCCTCCACTTT. Protein: CASSLSKSPLHF.

The chain recombines TRBV29-1 with TRBJ2-7; D is possibly TRBD1 (5 bases). The CDR3 covers 16 residues. V shed 2 bases and J shed 3 bases, with 20 bases lying between them. The germline V gene has CDR1 SQVTM and CDR2 ANQGSEA. This CDR3 is CSVESGRQGSYYEQYF. For the CDR3, the DNA is TGCAGCGTTGAATCCGGCCGGCAGGGAAGTTACTACGAGCAGTACTTC.

The CDR3 region is CASSLPDNEQFF. CDR3 sequence (DNA): TGTGCCAGCAGCTTGCCGGATAATGAGCAGTTCTTC. The V gene is TRBV5-5, the J gene TRBJ2-1; D gene uncertain. V was pared by 1 base and J by 7 bases, with 6 bases between. The germline CDR1 and CDR2 sequences are SGHKS and YYEKEE (reference sequence). The CDR3 is 12 amino acids.

The genes are TRBV7-3 and TRBJ2-3, with D perhaps given as TRBD1 or TRBD2 (6 bases each). The CDR3 length is 12 residues. Per the germline V gene, CDR1 is SGHTA and CDR2 is FQGTGA. Trimming left V 5 bases short and J 13 bases short, with 16 bases between. The CDR3 loop reads CASSDSGEEKYF. CDR3 bases: TGTGCCAGCAGCGACTCAGGGGAGGAAAAGTATTTT.

This clonotype was seen a few times. The V and J genes are TRBV19 and TRBJ2-5; D not resolved. Looked up from germline, CDR1 is LNHDA and CDR2 is SQIVND (reference sequence). The CDR3 covers 13 residues. V was pared by 2 bases and J by 5 bases, with 9 bases between. The DNA of the CDR3 is TGTGCCAGTAGTATACTTCTCTGGGAGACCCAGTACTTC. It is translated as CASSILLWETQYF.

This CDR3 is CASSLVGVMNTEAFF. For the CDR3, the DNA is TGTGCCAGCAGTTTAGTTGGCGTGATGAACACTGAAGCTTTCTTT. The chain has TRBV12-3 or TRBV12-4 and TRBJ1-1; D gene unclear. The CDR3 is made up of 15 amino acids. Trimming removed 1 base from V and 0 bases from J, with 9 bases in between.

This clonotype was counted only a few times. This may come from a read error, since a much larger clone is one base off. The V and J genes are TRBV13 and TRBJ2-7; D is uncertain. The germline gives CDR1 PRHDT, CDR2 FYEKMQ (reference sequence). The CDR3 loop spans 14 amino acids. CDR3 bases: TGTGCCAGCAGCGTAGGCCTCGGTGCGTACGAGCAGTACTTC. Translated, it gives CASSVGLGAYEQYF.

This sequence joins TRBV20-1 and TRBJ1-1; D call uncertain. In germline, CDR1 is DFQATT, CDR2 SNEGSKA (reference sequence). V lost 3 bases to trimming and J lost 2 bases, with 13 bases between them. This CDR3 spans 14 amino acids. The CDR3 region is CSARAGPTNTEAFF. The CDR3 region has the DNA TGCAGTGCTAGGGCAGGTCCAACAAACACTGAAGCTTTCTTT.

The sample holds a few counts of this clonotype. The chain combines TRBV12-3 or TRBV12-4 with TRBJ2-7; D possibly corresponds to TRBD2 (5 bases). The CDR3 consists of 12 residues. V gave up 6 bases and J gave up 4 bases, with 10 bases separating them. The CDR3 loop is CASSNRGYEQYF. The CDR3 region has the DNA TGTGCCAGCAGCAATCGCGGGTACGAGCAGTACTTC.

Comments on this clonotype: Germline and junction disagree at one end, which may indicate a read error. This sequence joins TRBV2 and TRBJ2-7; D gene ambiguous. Germline loops: CDR1 SNHLY, CDR2 FYNNEI. This CDR3 has 13 residues. The CDR3 here is CASREASTYEQYF. CDR3 nucleotide sequence: TGTGCCAGCAGGGAAGCTTCCACCTACGAGCAGTACTTC.

V gene TRBV3-1 combines with J gene TRBJ1-2; D is unclear. The CDR3 has 14 residues. Germline values: CDR1 LGHDT, CDR2 YNNKEL (reference sequence). Trimming pared 0 bases from V and 8 bases from J, leaving 13 bases between. In DNA, the CDR3 is TGTGCCAGCAGCCAAGATTATGGTGGGCGGGGCTACACCTTC. Its translation is CASSQDYGGRGYTF.

The rearrangement joins TRBV4-2 to TRBJ1-2; no clear D gene. CDR1 LGHNA and CDR2 YNFKEQ come from the germline V gene. Trimming stripped 1 base from V and 2 bases from J, with 11 bases between. This CDR3 contains 15 residues. CDR3 amino acids: CASSQATGINYGYTF. CDR3 DNA sequence: TGTGCCAGCAGCCAAGCTACGGGGATCAACTATGGCTACACCTTC.

The CDR3 is CASSSQATQETQYF. The CDR3 DNA sequence: TGTGCCAGCAGCTCGCAGGCGACCCAAGAGACCCAGTACTTC. The V call is TRBV13, the J call TRBJ2-5; D is unresolved. This CDR3 contains 14 residues. CDR1 is PRHDT and CDR2 is FYEKMQ in the germline V gene (reference sequence). V lost 4 bases and J 1 base, leaving 10 bases between the germline ends. The full variable domain, with the rest looked up from reference TRBV13 and TRBJ2-5, is AAGVIQSPRHLIKEKRETATLKCYPIPRHDTVYWYQQGPGQDPQFLISFYEKMQSDKGSIPDRFSAQQFSDYHSELNMSSLELGDSALYFCASSSQATQETQYFGPGTRLLVL.

The chain carries TRBV18 and TRBJ2-3, with 8 positions matching TRBD2. Germline loops: CDR1 KGHSH, CDR2 LQKENI. Trimming at V came to 5 bases and at J to 3 bases, leaving 7 bases not matched to a gene. CDR3 length: 15 amino acids. The CDR3 DNA sequence: TGTGCCAGCTCATCCGGCAGCGGGGGAACAGATACGCAGTATTTT. Its translation: CASSSGSGGTDTQYF.

This chain joins TRBV4-1 and TRBJ1-3; 7 bases fit TRBD1. The length of the CDR3 is 16 residues. Looked up from germline, CDR1 is MGHRA and CDR2 is YSYEKL. The J segment lost 6 bases and the V segment lost 3 bases, leaving 11 bases of the junction unmatched. This chain's CDR3 is CASSQSMGTVVNTIYF. The CDR3, as DNA: TGCGCCAGCAGCCAGTCCATGGGGACAGTAGTAAACACCATATATTTT.

The chain employs TRBV15 and TRBJ1-5; no firm D call. The CDR3 contains 13 residues. From germline, CDR1 is LNHNV and CDR2 YYDKDF (reference sequence). The germline V and J ends were trimmed by 0 bases and 3 bases, with 3 bases remaining between them. Here the CDR3 DNA reads TGTGCCACCAGCAGAGAAAACAATCAGCCCCAGCATTTT. Its protein is CATSRENNQPQHF.

The J gene is TRBJ1-6, the V gene TRBV28, with 8 bases matching TRBD1. J gave up 8 bases and V 5 bases, and 5 bases lay outside the gene matches. This CDR3 region has 14 residues. Germline V CDR1 and CDR2: MDHEN, SYDVKM. DNA for the CDR3: TGTGCCAGCAGTGTGACAGGGGTGCATTCACCCCTCCACTTT. It yields the protein CASSVTGVHSPLHF.

The chain is built from TRBV27 and TRBJ2-3, with D possibly TRBD1 on 6 matching bases. CDR3 size: 17 residues. CDR1 and CDR2 from the germline V gene are MNHEY and SMNVEV (reference sequence). V was cut by 8 bases and J by 4 bases, with 25 bases left in between. The CDR3 DNA is TGTGCCAGCCGATCACCAGCCAGGACAGTGAACGCAGATACGCAGTATTTT. It codes for CASRSPARTVNADTQYF.

J is TRBJ2-1 and V is TRBV6-2 or TRBV6-3; 8 positions agree with TRBD2. Germline V gene lookup returns CDR1 MNHEY and CDR2 SVGEGT. The CDR3 has 14 residues. The J segment lost 3 bases and the V segment lost 8 bases, leaving 6 bases of the junction unmatched. The CDR3 is CASSPAGDYNEQFF. In nucleotides, the CDR3 is TGTGCCAGCTCTCCAGCGGGGGACTACAATGAGCAGTTCTTC.

This clonotype occurred a few times. The genes are TRBV2 and TRBJ2-7; TRBD2 might be the D (5 bases). Trimming took off 7 bases at V and 7 bases at J, with 20 bases between the two ends. The CDR3 runs to 14 residues. The germline V gene encodes CDR1 SNHLY and CDR2 FYNNEI. CDR3 DNA sequence: TGTGCCAGCATCCTAGGACTGACCTCCTTGGAGCAGTACTTC. Protein: CASILGLTSLEQYF.

The CDR3 DNA reads as TGCAGCGTTTCTTTTCTGGACAGCTATAATTCACCCCTCCACTTT. The encoded protein is CSVSFLDSYNSPLHF. V gene TRBV29-1 combines with J gene TRBJ1-6, with a tentative D call TRBD1 (6 bases). Looked up from germline, CDR1 is SQVTM and CDR2 is ANQGSEA. CDR3 length: 15 residues. V shed 5 bases and J shed 3 bases, with 14 bases lying between them.

This sequence joins TRBV11-2 and TRBJ2-4, with D possibly being TRBD1 or TRBD2 (5 bases each). The V end was cut by 6 bases, the J end by 5 bases, with 17 bases between. This CDR3 contains 15 residues. Looked up from germline, CDR1 is SGHAT and CDR2 is FQNNGV. The CDR3 coding sequence is TGTGCCAGCAGGGTTACAGAGGGGTTGGAAAACATTCAGTACTTC. Translating it yields CASRVTEGLENIQYF. Looking up the rest from reference TRBV11-2 and TRBJ2-4 gives the full variable domain: EAGVAQSPRYKIIEKRQSVAFWCNPISGHATLYWYQQILGQGPKLLIQFQNNGVVDDSQLPKDRFSAERLKGVDSTLKIQPAKLEDSAVYLCASRVTEGLENIQYFGAGTRLSVL.